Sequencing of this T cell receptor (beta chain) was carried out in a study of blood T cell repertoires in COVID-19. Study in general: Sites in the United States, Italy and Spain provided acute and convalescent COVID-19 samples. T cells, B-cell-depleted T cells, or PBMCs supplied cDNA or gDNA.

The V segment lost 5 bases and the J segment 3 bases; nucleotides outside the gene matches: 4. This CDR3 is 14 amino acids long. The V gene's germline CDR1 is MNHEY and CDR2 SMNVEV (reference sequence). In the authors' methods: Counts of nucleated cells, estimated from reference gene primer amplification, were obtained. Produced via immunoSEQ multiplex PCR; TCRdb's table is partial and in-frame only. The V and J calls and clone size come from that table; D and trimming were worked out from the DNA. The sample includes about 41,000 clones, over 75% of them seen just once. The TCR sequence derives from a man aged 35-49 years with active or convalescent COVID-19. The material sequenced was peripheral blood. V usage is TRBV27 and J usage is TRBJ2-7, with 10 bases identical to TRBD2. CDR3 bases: TGTGCCAGCAGTATTTCTAGCGGGGGCTACGAGCAGTACTTC. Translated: CASSISSGGYEQYF.